This T cell receptor (beta chain) was captured by sequencing in a study of beta chain features in type 1 diabetes. The study, taken as a whole, reports: There was a moderate but significant shortening of TCRB CDR3s in all four CD4+ subsets of Type 1 diabetes patients.

This clone was detected only a few times. Its matching antigen is unknown. The isolated RNA, all of it, was reverse transcribed, so expressed TCRB transcripts were what got sequenced. Method: immunoSEQ multiplex PCR; TCRdb's copy keeps in-frame clones and lacks some. Here the sample spans roughly 260,000 clones, 20% being singletons. The sequencing sample was made of naive CD4+ T cells from blood. The receptor was isolated from a woman aged 40 to 55 with type 1 diabetes.

CDR3 bases: TGTGCCTGGGGGGGGGATCAGCCCCAGCATTTT. Its protein is CAWGGDQPQHF. The chain is built from TRBV30 and TRBJ1-5; possible D gene TRBD1, 5 bases. CDR3 length: 11 amino acids. CDR1 GTSNPN and CDR2 SVGIG come from the germline V gene (reference sequence). V was pared by 5 bases and J by 5 bases, with 7 bases between. Full variable domain (outside the CDR3, taken from reference TRBV30 and TRBJ1-5): SQTIHQWPATLVQPVGSPLSLECTVEGTSNPNLYWYRQAAGRGLQLLFYSVGIGQISSEVPQNLSASRPQDRQFILSSKKLLLSDSGFYLCAWGGDQPQHFGDGTRLSIL.